Presented here are 15 T cell receptor beta chains from one specimen sequenced in a study of CD8+ T cells in alopecia areata. Investigators isolated RNA and reverse transcribed it into cDNA to act as the sequencing template. Sequenced by immunoSEQ multiplex PCR; TCRdb stores in-frame clones only, minus some. The data contain 170,000 or so clones, less than 70% of them singletons. The treatment here: oral pan-JAK inhibitor, 5-10 mg twice daily. The sequencing here drew on CD8+ T cells sorted from blood, taken at week 24, from a patient treated with tofacitinib. The origin of the receptors is a human donor with alopecia areata.

The V call is TRBV29-1, the J call TRBJ1-2; no firm D call. The V gene lost 0 bases and the J gene lost 4 bases, with 18 bases spanning the gap. Germline CDR1 SQVTM, CDR2 ANQGSEA. CDR3 length: 16 residues. CDR3 in DNA: TGCAGCGTTGAAGATCCGGTTATCATTGAGGGCTATGGCTACACCTTC. Its protein product is CSVEDPVIIEGYGYTF.

Turning to this clone: The sample holds other DNA sequences that translate to the same CDR3. The chain is built from TRBV29-1 and TRBJ1-1; D unresolved. Trimming shortened V by 4 bases and J by 2 bases, and 5 bases separated the two germline ends. In germline, CDR1 is SQVTM, CDR2 ANQGSEA. This CDR3 has 11 amino acids. The CDR3 sequence: CSVGENTEAFF. DNA of the CDR3: TGCAGCGTTGGGGAAAACACTGAAGCTTTCTTT. Complete variable domain (other parts from reference TRBV29-1 and TRBJ1-1): SAVISQKPSRDICQRGTSLTIQCQVDSQVTMMFWYRQQPGQSLTLIATANQGSEATYESGFVIDKFPISRPNLTFSTLTVSNMSPEDSSIYLCSVGENTEAFFGQGTRLTVV.

This clone was seen many times. V usage is TRBV27 and J usage is TRBJ2-1; a possible D gene is TRBD2 (5 bases). The CDR3 is 15 residues long. Germline lookup yields CDR1 MNHEY and CDR2 SMNVEV (reference sequence). The V and J ends lost 1 base and 6 bases respectively, with 13 bases between them. CDR3 sequence (DNA): TGTGCCAGCAGTTTATTGTTGGCGGGCCCCAATGAGCAGTTCTTC. This gives the protein CASSLLLAGPNEQFF.

Written as DNA, the CDR3 is TGTGCCAGCAGCTTAGAAGCGGGGGGTAACACAGATACGCAGTATTTT. Translating gives CASSLEAGGNTDTQYF. The V call is TRBV7-6, the J call TRBJ2-3; 9 bases are shared with TRBD2. J was trimmed by 2 bases and V by 1 base; bases with no gene match: 4. In germline, CDR1 is SGHVS, CDR2 FNYEAQ. The CDR3 is 16 amino acids.

This clone was picked up a small number of times. The V and J genes are TRBV4-3 and TRBJ2-1; 13 bases are shared with TRBD2. The CDR3 is 17 amino acids. Germline CDR1 is LGHNA and CDR2 is YSLEER. J gave up 8 bases and V 4 bases, and 11 bases lay outside the gene matches. The chain's CDR3 is CASSPGLAGTLGDEQFF. For the CDR3, the DNA is TGCGCCAGCAGCCCGGGACTAGCGGGGACCCTCGGGGATGAGCAGTTCTTC.

The chain carries TRBV10-3 and TRBJ2-3, with D uncertain. CDR3 length: 11 residues. Trimming cost V 11 bases and J 1 base, with 7 bases left between them. Germline lookup yields CDR1 ENHRY and CDR2 SYGVKD. The CDR3 is CAPHRTDTQYF. CDR3 coding DNA: TGTGCCCCCCACCGCACAGATACGCAGTATTTT.

The chain recombines TRBV4-3 with TRBJ2-7; 8 bases align to TRBD1. The CDR3 loop spans 15 amino acids. Germline CDR1 reads LGHNA; CDR2 reads YSLEER. V lost 1 base to trimming and J lost 1 base; unmatched junction nucleotides: 3. The CDR3 DNA reads as TGCGCCAGCAGCCAAGGGACAGGGATTTCCTACGAGCAGTACTTC. It encodes CASSQGTGISYEQYF.

The chain recombines TRBV4-1 with TRBJ2-3; no firm D call. The CDR3 runs 14 residues. Trimming removed 0 bases from V and 6 bases from J, with 10 bases in between. Looked up from germline, CDR1 is MGHRA and CDR2 is YSYEKL. The CDR3, as DNA: TGCGCCAGCAGCCAAGACCTAGGGCGGGATACGCAGTATTTT. Translated: CASSQDLGRDTQYF.

The rearrangement joins TRBV4-3 to TRBJ1-3; unclear D gene. Germline V gives CDR1 LGHNA, CDR2 YSLEER. Trimming took 0 bases from V and 5 from J, leaving 5 bases between them. CDR3 length: 13 amino acids. CDR3 in amino acids: CASSQDRRNTIYF. CDR3 nucleotide sequence: TGCGCCAGCAGCCAAGATAGGAGAAACACCATATATTTT.

The CDR3 DNA follows: TGCGCCAGCAGGCTCGGACTGAACACTGAAGCTTTCTTT. Its protein is CASRLGLNTEAFF. The J gene is TRBJ1-1, the V gene TRBV5-1, with D unresolved. V lost 5 bases and J 0 bases, leaving 8 bases between the germline ends. CDR1 is SGHRS and CDR2 is YFSETQ in the germline V gene. The CDR3 has 13 amino acids.

This clone was seen more than once but under ten times. This chain joins TRBV7-9 and TRBJ2-5; a weak D match, TRBD1 (5 bases). The V gene lost 8 bases and the J gene lost 1 base, with 11 bases spanning the gap. The CDR3 has 13 residues. Germline CDR1 reads SEHNR; CDR2 reads FQNEAQ (reference sequence). The chain's CDR3 is CASRWTSQETQYF. The CDR3 DNA reads as TGTGCCAGCCGCTGGACATCCCAAGAGACCCAGTACTTC.

The V gene is TRBV19, the J gene TRBJ2-2, with D maybe TRBD1 (6 bases). V gave up 11 bases and J gave up 7 bases, with 11 bases separating them. Germline assignment: CDR1 LNHDA and CDR2 SQIVND (reference sequence). The CDR3 is 11 amino acids. CDR3 sequence (DNA): TGTGCCGGGGGACATGGCGGGGAGCTGTTTTTT. Protein: CAGGHGGELFF. Filled out from reference TRBV19 and TRBJ2-2, the complete variable domain reads DGGITQSPKYLFRKEGQNVTLSCEQNLNHDAMYWYRQDPGQGLRLIYYSQIVNDFQKGDIAEGYSVSREKKESFPLTVTSAQKNPTAFYLCAGGHGGELFFGEGSRLTVL.

This clone was detected a few times. The chain combines TRBV6-6 with TRBJ1-5; D unresolved. Trimming pared 6 bases from V and 4 bases from J, leaving 7 bases between. The CDR3 is 12 amino acids. Germline lookup yields CDR1 MNHNY and CDR2 SVGAGI (reference sequence). The CDR3 coding sequence is TGTGCCAGCAGAGGCGGTAATCAGCCCCAGCATTTT. Translated: CASRGGNQPQHF.

The DNA of the CDR3 is TGTGCCAGCAGCTTAGCACGGGGGTCGAGGAATGAGCAGTTCTTC. It codes for CASSLARGSRNEQFF. This chain connects TRBV7-8 to TRBJ2-1; D may be TRBD2 (6 bases). Per the germline V gene, CDR1 is SGHVS and CDR2 is FQNEAQ. Trimming removed 0 bases from V and 7 bases from J, with 13 bases in between. The CDR3 runs 15 residues.

This clone was counted only a few times. The rearrangement joins TRBV9 to TRBJ1-1; 8 nucleotides agree with TRBD1. With V trimmed by 3 bases and J by 1 base, 2 bases remained unmatched. The CDR3 has 14 amino acids. Germline values: CDR1 SGDLS, CDR2 YYNGEE. CDR3 nucleotide sequence: TGTGCCAGCAGCGCCGACAGGGGGAACACTGAAGCTTTCTTT. Its protein is CASSADRGNTEAFF. Looking up the rest from reference TRBV9 and TRBJ1-1 gives the full variable domain: DSGVTQTPKHLITATGQRVTLRCSPRSGDLSVYWYQQSLDQGLQFLIQYYNGEERAKGNILERFSAQQFPDLHSELNLSSLELGDSALYFCASSADRGNTEAFFGQGTRLTVV.